A single sample gave rise to the 27 T cell receptor beta chains below, sequenced in a study of CD8+ T cells in alopecia areata. In each case, RNA was isolated and then reverse transcribed into cDNA as the sequencing template. TCRdb's copy holds only in-frame clones and misses some; the assay was immunoSEQ multiplex PCR. The sample yields some 130,000 clones, around 49% seen once. Specimen: CD8+ T cells sorted from blood, collected at week 0. These receptor sequences come from a human donor with alopecia areata.

This rearrangement joins TRBV5-6 to TRBJ1-5; no clear D. V lost 2 bases and J lost 7, with 10 bases in between. Germline values: CDR1 SGHDT, CDR2 YYEEEE. CDR3 length: 13 amino acids. CDR3 bases: TGTGCCAGCAGCTTTTCCGGGGTCCAGCCCCAGCATTTT. Translating it yields CASSFSGVQPQHF.

V is TRBV7-2 and J is TRBJ2-7, with D uncertain. V was pared by 2 bases and J by 7 bases, with 9 bases between. CDR3 length equals 12 residues. The V gene's germline CDR1 is SGHTA and CDR2 FQGNSA. The CDR3 nucleotides read TGTGCCAGCAGCTTATTCAGGTGGGAGCAGTACTTC. Translated, it gives CASSLFRWEQYF.

The chain joins TRBV5-4 to TRBJ2-7; possible D gene TRBD1, 6 bases. V lost 3 bases and J lost 2, with 12 bases in between. The CDR3 runs to 14 residues. Per the germline V gene, CDR1 is SGHNT and CDR2 is YYREEE (reference sequence). DNA for the CDR3: TGTGCCAGCAGCTCCCTGGACAGTACCTACGAGCAGTACTTC. Protein product: CASSSLDSTYEQYF.

V usage is TRBV13 and J usage is TRBJ1-1; 7 positions match TRBD1. The CDR3 consists of 14 residues. Germline V gene lookup returns CDR1 PRHDT and CDR2 FYEKMQ (reference sequence). J was trimmed by 4 bases and V by 6 bases; bases with no gene match: 8. The CDR3 DNA follows: TGTGCCAGCAGTCCTGACAGGGTCGGCACTGAAGCTTTCTTT. Amino acids: CASSPDRVGTEAFF.

The J gene is TRBJ1-1, the V gene TRBV30; 10 bases match TRBD1. From germline, CDR1 is GTSNPN and CDR2 SVGIG (reference sequence). This CDR3 contains 14 residues. With V trimmed by 4 bases and J by 2 bases, 4 bases remained unmatched. The CDR3 nucleotides read TGTGCCTGGATTGACAGGGGGCGAAACACTGAAGCTTTCTTT. This sequence encodes CAWIDRGRNTEAFF.

This chain links TRBV5-1 with TRBJ1-2; D is uncertain. V dropped 4 bases and J dropped 4 bases, with 14 bases sitting between them. Germline lookup yields CDR1 SGHRS and CDR2 YFSETQ. The CDR3 spans 14 residues. CDR3 sequence (DNA): TGCGCCAGCAGCCCCGCGGCGGACCCCTATGGCTACACCTTC. Protein: CASSPAADPYGYTF.

V usage is TRBV30 and J usage is TRBJ2-7; 7 bases map to TRBD2. Germline-derived CDR1 and CDR2 are GTSNPN and SVGIG (reference sequence). The CDR3 is 16 residues long. Trimming at V came to 0 bases and at J to 6 bases, leaving 14 bases not matched to a gene. CDR3 loop: CAWSVDGGVGTTEQYF. The CDR3, as DNA: TGTGCCTGGAGTGTAGATGGCGGGGTGGGGACTACCGAGCAGTACTTC.

V and J are TRBV9 and TRBJ2-2; no clear D gene. CDR1 is SGDLS and CDR2 is YYNGEE in the germline V gene. The germline V and J ends were trimmed by 4 bases and 1 base, with 11 bases remaining between them. The CDR3 sequence is 15 residues long. Written as DNA, the CDR3 is TGTGCCAGCAGCCCTAGTTGGAGGAACACCGGGGAGCTGTTTTTT. It translates to CASSPSWRNTGELFF.

The CDR3 sequence: CASSPSRSEQYF. CDR3 in DNA: TGTGCCAGCAGCCCTTCTAGGTCCGAGCAGTACTTC. This chain uses TRBV7-8 with TRBJ2-7; D gene uncertain. The germline V gene has CDR1 SGHVS and CDR2 FQNEAQ. Trimming left V 5 bases short and J 6 bases short, with 11 bases between. The CDR3 extends over 12 amino acids.

V gene TRBV4-1 combines with J gene TRBJ1-2; D is unclear. Trimming removed 4 bases from V and 6 bases from J, with 15 bases in between. Germline lookup yields CDR1 MGHRA and CDR2 YSYEKL. The CDR3 loop spans 14 amino acids. The DNA for the CDR3 is TGCGCCAGCAGCCCCATCACCAGCCTCGATGGCTACACCTTC. Its protein is CASSPITSLDGYTF.

This clone showed up many times. This chain connects TRBV7-2 to TRBJ2-2; unclear D gene. Germline values: CDR1 SGHTA, CDR2 FQGNSA. The CDR3 loop spans 15 amino acids. Trimming took 1 base from V and 4 from J, leaving 10 bases between them. The DNA of the CDR3 is TGTGCCAGCAGCTTAGTTCGAAGGAGCACCGGGGAGCTGTTTTTT. Amino acid sequence: CASSLVRRSTGELFF.

This clone was detected only a few times. This chain links TRBV10-3 with TRBJ2-5; no reliable D call. CDR1 is ENHRY and CDR2 is SYGVKD in the germline V gene. Between the trimmed V and J ends, which lost 0 bases and 2 bases, there was a span of 16 bases. The CDR3 spans 17 residues. CDR3: CAISESNRSGFQETQYF. The CDR3 coding sequence is TGTGCCATCAGTGAGTCTAACCGGTCCGGCTTTCAAGAGACCCAGTACTTC.

This clone appeared a few times. The chain links TRBV29-1 to TRBJ2-5; D possibly corresponds to TRBD2 (5 bases). The CDR3 contains 12 residues. V was pared by 4 bases and J by 3 bases, with 9 bases between. Germline lookup yields CDR1 SQVTM and CDR2 ANQGSEA. The CDR3, as DNA: TGCAGCGTTGCGTCCGGGGAAGAGACCCAGTACTTC. Encoded protein: CSVASGEETQYF.

This chain links TRBV5-6 with TRBJ1-2; 8 bases are a match to TRBD1. Germline CDR1 reads SGHDT; CDR2 reads YYEEEE. This CDR3 has 17 residues. J was trimmed by 5 bases and V by 4 bases; bases with no gene match: 16. CDR3: CASSPRTGYSETYGYTF. DNA for the CDR3: TGTGCCAGCAGCCCGCGGACAGGGTATAGTGAAACGTATGGCTACACCTTC.

V usage is TRBV13 and J usage is TRBJ1-1; D possibly corresponds to TRBD1 (6 bases). V was shortened by 5 bases and J by 11 bases, with 15 bases between the two germline ends. The CDR3 totals 12 residues. Germline-derived CDR1 and CDR2 are PRHDT and FYEKMQ (reference sequence). The CDR3: CASSQTGLGAFF. DNA for the CDR3: TGTGCCAGCAGCCAAACAGGGCTGGGGGCTTTCTTT.

The rearrangement links TRBV7-2 to TRBJ2-7; D unresolved. Germline-derived CDR1 and CDR2 are SGHTA and FQGNSA. The CDR3 contains 13 residues. V lost 0 bases to trimming and J lost 5 bases, with 8 bases between them. The CDR3 region is CASSLAENHEQYF. CDR3 sequence (DNA): TGTGCCAGCAGCTTAGCGGAGAACCACGAGCAGTACTTC.

The chain is built from TRBV27 and TRBJ2-7; TRBD1 matches 10 bases. CDR3 length equals 15 residues. Germline V gene sequence: CDR1 MNHEY, CDR2 SMNVEV (reference sequence). The trim removed 3 bases at V and 4 bases at J, leaving 6 bases unmatched. The DNA of the CDR3 is TGTGCCAGCAGTTTGAGCGGGACAGGGGAATACGAGCAGTACTTC. Its translation: CASSLSGTGEYEQYF.

This chain links TRBV6-5 with TRBJ1-1, with no clear D. Trimming cost V 6 bases and J 4 bases, with 12 bases left between them. This CDR3 has 13 amino acids. The germline gives CDR1 MNHEY, CDR2 SVGAGI. The CDR3 DNA sequence: TGTGCCAGCAGCTGGAGAGCGGGCACTGAAGCTTTCTTT. It translates to CASSWRAGTEAFF.

This clone has a handful of counts. This chain connects TRBV29-1 to TRBJ1-4; D not resolved. This CDR3 is built from 11 residues. V dropped 5 bases and J dropped 6 bases, with 7 bases sitting between them. CDR1 SQVTM and CDR2 ANQGSEA come from the germline V gene. The CDR3 sequence: CSVYGDEKLFF. CDR3 in DNA: TGCAGCGTTTACGGGGATGAAAAACTGTTTTTT.

V gene TRBV29-1 combines with J gene TRBJ1-2; D unclear. The V gene's germline CDR1 is SQVTM and CDR2 ANQGSEA. The V and J ends lost 2 bases and 2 bases respectively, with 6 bases between them. The CDR3 totals 12 residues. In DNA form, the CDR3 reads TGCAGCGTTGAACCCGAAAACTATGGCTACACCTTC. It codes for CSVEPENYGYTF.

V is TRBV23-1 and J is TRBJ1-5; tentatively, D is TRBD1 (5 bases). TRBV23-1 is classed as an ORF, of uncertain function. The V end was cut by 0 bases, the J end by 4 bases, with 13 bases between. The CDR3 is made up of 16 amino acids. The CDR3 spells CASSQSERGGNQPQHF. CDR3 bases: TGCGCCAGCAGTCAATCGGAGAGGGGTGGTAATCAGCCCCAGCATTTT.

The chain joins TRBV25-1 to TRBJ1-2; D ambiguous. Germline V gene sequence: CDR1 MGHDK, CDR2 SYGVNS. The V end was cut by 5 bases, the J end by 3 bases, with 4 bases between. This CDR3 has 11 residues. CDR3 in DNA: TGTGCCAGCAGTAGGGACTATGGCTACACCTTC. As protein: CASSRDYGYTF.

V and J are TRBV7-2 and TRBJ2-7; TRBD1 matches at 8 bases. In germline, CDR1 is SGHTA, CDR2 FQGNSA. V gave up 4 bases and J gave up 3 bases; unmatched junction bases: 8. The CDR3 loop spans 15 amino acids. In DNA form, the CDR3 reads TGTGCCAGCAGCTCCCCAGCGACAGGGGACTACGAGCAGTACTTC. Translation: CASSSPATGDYEQYF.

The chain couples TRBV5-4 to TRBJ1-2; unclear D gene. The CDR3 spans 14 residues. Trimming stripped 4 bases from V and 6 bases from J, with 16 bases between. CDR1 SGHNT and CDR2 YYREEE come from the germline V gene (reference sequence). CDR3 region: CASSDPEGEDGYTF. The CDR3 nucleotides are TGTGCCAGCAGCGACCCGGAGGGTGAGGATGGCTACACCTTC.

This chain connects TRBV5-1 to TRBJ2-7; 10 bases align to TRBD1. Germline V gene sequence: CDR1 SGHRS, CDR2 YFSETQ. The CDR3 has 15 residues. V shed 3 bases and J 2 bases; nucleotides not matched to a gene: 5. The CDR3 loop is CASSSRQGATYEQYF. The CDR3 DNA is TGCGCCAGCAGCTCGAGACAGGGGGCAACCTACGAGCAGTACTTC.

The chain carries TRBV6-1 and TRBJ1-6; D possibly corresponds to TRBD1 (6 bases). The germline CDR1 and CDR2 sequences are MNHNS and SASEGT. V lost 8 bases to trimming and J lost 4 bases, with 12 bases between them. The CDR3 contains 14 residues. The CDR3 is CASRAGAYNSPLHF. In nucleotides, the CDR3 is TGTGCCAGCCGGGCAGGGGCATATAATTCACCCCTCCACTTT.

The chain carries TRBV6-5 and TRBJ2-7; perhaps TRBD2 as D (6 bases). V was trimmed by 5 bases and J by 2 bases, leaving 13 bases between them. In germline, CDR1 is MNHEY, CDR2 SVGAGI. The CDR3 runs 14 residues. The CDR3 nucleotides are TGTGCCAGCAGTCAGACGGGACTCACCTACGAGCAGTACTTC. Translation: CASSQTGLTYEQYF.